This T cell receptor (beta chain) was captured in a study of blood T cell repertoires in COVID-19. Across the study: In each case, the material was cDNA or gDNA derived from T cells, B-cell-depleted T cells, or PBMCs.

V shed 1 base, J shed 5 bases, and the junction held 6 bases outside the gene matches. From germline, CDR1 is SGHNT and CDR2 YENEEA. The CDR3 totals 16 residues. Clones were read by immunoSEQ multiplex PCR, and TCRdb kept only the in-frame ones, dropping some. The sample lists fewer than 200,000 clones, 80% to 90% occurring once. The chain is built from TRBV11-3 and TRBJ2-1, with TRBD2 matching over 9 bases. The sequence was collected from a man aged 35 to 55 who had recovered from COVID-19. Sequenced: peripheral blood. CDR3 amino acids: CASSLASGRINNEQFF. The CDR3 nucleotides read TGTGCCAGCAGCTTAGCCAGCGGGAGGATCAACAATGAGCAGTTCTTC.